The 4 T cell receptor beta chains below were found in one sample sequenced in a study of shared clonotypes between healthy human individuals. The repertoire was sequenced with immunoSEQ multiplex PCR; TCRdb's copy has only in-frame clones and lacks some. The sample consists of over a million clones, about four fifths of them appearing once. Specimen: memory CD4+ T cells from PBMCs. Subset defined: CD45RA-negative fraction. The receptor set was obtained from a man aged 18 to 30 in good health. Some clones in this sample may be carry-over from other donors' samples.

The chain combines TRBV7-2 with TRBJ2-5; 7 nucleotides agree with TRBD2. V gave up 1 base and J gave up 6 bases; unmatched junction bases: 8. Germline loops: CDR1 SGHTA, CDR2 FQGNSA. The length of the CDR3 is 15 residues. The CDR3 spells CASSLGNSGWKTQYF. CDR3 in DNA: TGTGCCAGCAGCTTAGGAAATAGCGGGTGGAAGACCCAGTACTTC.

The chain uses TRBV6-5 and TRBJ1-1, with a weak D call TRBD1 (6 bases). Germline CDR1 and CDR2: MNHEY and SVGAGI. Between the trimmed V and J ends, which lost 8 bases and 1 base, there was a span of 17 bases. CDR3 length: 15 residues. In nucleotides, the CDR3 is TGTGCCAGCTTCTCCGCGGGGGCGGGGAACACTGAAGCTTTCTTT. Its translation: CASFSAGAGNTEAFF.

V gene TRBV6-5 combines with J gene TRBJ1-1, with no clear D. The length of the CDR3 is 15 residues. Per germline, CDR1 MNHEY and CDR2 SVGAGI. Trimming took 5 bases from V and 4 from J, leaving 17 bases between them. The CDR3 DNA sequence: TGTGCCAGCAGTCCCTCTACCTTGCGCGGCACTGAAGCTTTCTTT. As protein: CASSPSTLRGTEAFF.

The chain combines TRBV10-2 with TRBJ2-1, with 9 nucleotides matching TRBD2. Per germline, CDR1 WSHSY and CDR2 SAAADI. The J segment lost 9 bases and the V segment lost 4 bases, leaving 7 bases of the junction unmatched. The CDR3 runs to 14 residues. Here the CDR3 reads CASSVVAGDGEQFF. For the CDR3, the DNA is TGCGCCAGCAGTGTGGTAGCGGGAGATGGTGAGCAGTTCTTC.